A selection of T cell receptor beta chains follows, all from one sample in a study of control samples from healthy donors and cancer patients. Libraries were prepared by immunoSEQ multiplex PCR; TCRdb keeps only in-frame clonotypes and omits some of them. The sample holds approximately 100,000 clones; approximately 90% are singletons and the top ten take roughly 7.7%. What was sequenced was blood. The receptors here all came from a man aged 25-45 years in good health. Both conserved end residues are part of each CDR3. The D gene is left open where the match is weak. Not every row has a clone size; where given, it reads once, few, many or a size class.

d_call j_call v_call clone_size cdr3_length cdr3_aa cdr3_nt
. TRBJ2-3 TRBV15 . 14 CATSVDKYTDTQYF TGTGCCACCAGCGTGGACAAGTACACAGATACGCAGTATTTT
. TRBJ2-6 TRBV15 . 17 CATSRDLRASGANVLTF TGTGCCACCAGCAGAGATCTACGGGCGTCTGGGGCCAACGTCCTGACTTTC
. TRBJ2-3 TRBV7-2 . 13 CASSLPSTDTQYF TGTGCCAGCAGCCTTCCGTCAACAGATACGCAGTATTTT
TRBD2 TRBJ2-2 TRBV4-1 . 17 CASSQSLAGEGGGELFF TGCGCCAGCAGCCAAAGCCTAGCGGGAGAAGGTGGCGGGGAGCTGTTTTTT
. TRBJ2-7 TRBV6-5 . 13 CATLRGNSYEQYF TGTGCCACCCTACGGGGAAACTCCTACGAGCAGTACTTC
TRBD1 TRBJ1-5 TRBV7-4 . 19 CASSFARRDRGPYNQPQHF TGTGCCAGCAGCTTTGCTAGACGGGACAGGGGGCCTTACAATCAGCCCCAGCATTTT
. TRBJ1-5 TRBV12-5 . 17 CASGLDQGFGSYRPQHF TGTGCTAGTGGACTCGACCAGGGTTTTGGCTCGTACCGGCCCCAGCATTTT
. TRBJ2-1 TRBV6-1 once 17 CASSETTSSWSYNEQFF TGTGCCAGCAGTGAGACGACTAGTTCGTGGTCCTACAATGAGCAGTTCTTC
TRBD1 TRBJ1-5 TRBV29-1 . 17 CSVALRPGGPSSQPQHF TGCAGCGTTGCGTTGAGGCCAGGGGGCCCATCCAGTCAGCCCCAGCATTTT
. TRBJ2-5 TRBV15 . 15 CATSRAGRVQETQYF TGTGCCACCAGCAGAGCTGGCAGGGTCCAAGAGACCCAGTACTTC
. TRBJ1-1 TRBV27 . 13 CASINREGTEAFF TGTGCCAGTATTAACAGGGAAGGTACTGAAGCTTTCTTT
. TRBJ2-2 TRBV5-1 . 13 CASRTDNTGELFF TGCGCCAGCAGGACAGATAACACCGGGGAGCTGTTTTTT
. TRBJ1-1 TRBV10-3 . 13 CAISGGANTEAFF TGTGCCATCAGTGGGGGGGCGAACACTGAAGCTTTCTTT
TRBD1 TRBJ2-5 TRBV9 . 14 CASSGTGFQETQYF TGTGCCAGCAGCGGGACAGGGTTCCAAGAGACCCAGTACTTC
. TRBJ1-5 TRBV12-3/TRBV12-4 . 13 CASAVGGNQPQHF TGTGCCAGCGCGGTCGGGGGCAATCAGCCCCAGCATTTT
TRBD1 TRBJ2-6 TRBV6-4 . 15 CASGTGGSGANVLTF TGTGCCAGCGGGACAGGGGGCTCTGGGGCCAACGTCCTGACTTTC
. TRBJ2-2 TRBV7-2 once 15 CASSLEGANTGELFF TGTGCCAGCAGCTTAGAAGGCGCCAACACCGGGGAGCTGTTTTTT
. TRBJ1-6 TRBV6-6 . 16 CASSYGDGRYGSPLHF TGTGCCAGCAGTTACGGGGACGGGCGGTATGGCTCACCCCTCCACTTT
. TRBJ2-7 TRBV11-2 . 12 CASSLVSYEQYF TGTGCCAGCAGCTTAGTTAGCTACGAGCAGTACTTC
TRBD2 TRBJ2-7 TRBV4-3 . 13 CASSQDSGYEQYF TGCGCCAGCAGCCAAGATAGCGGGTACGAGCAGTACTTC
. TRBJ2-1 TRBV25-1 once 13 CASSAPGGSEQFF TGTGCCAGCAGTGCCCCCGGGGGCAGTGAGCAGTTCTTC
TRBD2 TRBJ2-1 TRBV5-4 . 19 CASSALGGSSGGTYNEQFF TGTGCCAGCAGCGCACTAGGAGGTAGTAGCGGGGGGACTTACAATGAGCAGTTCTTC
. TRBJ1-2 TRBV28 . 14 CASSRGGWFYGYTF TGTGCCAGCAGTAGAGGGGGATGGTTCTATGGCTACACCTTC
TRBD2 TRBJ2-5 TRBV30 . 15 CAWSLLAGEGETQYF TGTGCCTGGAGTCTTCTAGCGGGAGAAGGAGAGACCCAGTACTTC
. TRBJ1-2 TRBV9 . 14 CASSVAAQGYGYTF TGTGCCAGCAGCGTAGCTGCACAGGGCTATGGCTACACCTTC
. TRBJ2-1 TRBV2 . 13 CASKKGSYNEQFF TGTGCCAGCAAAAAGGGCTCCTACAATGAGCAGTTCTTC
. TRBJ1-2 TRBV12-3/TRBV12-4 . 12 CASSFGTKGYTF TGTGCCAGCAGTTTTGGCACGAAAGGCTACACCTTC
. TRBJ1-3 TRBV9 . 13 CASSGANGNTIYF TGTGCCAGCAGCGGTGCGAACGGAAACACCATATATTTT
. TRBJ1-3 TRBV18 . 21 CASSRPYGDPSAEHIGNTIYF TGTGCCAGCTCACGACCTTACGGAGACCCCAGTGCGGAGCATATTGGAAACACCATATATTTT
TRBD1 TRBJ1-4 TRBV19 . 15 CASSRRGQGNEKLFF TGTGCCAGTAGTCGCCGGGGACAGGGTAATGAAAAACTGTTTTTT
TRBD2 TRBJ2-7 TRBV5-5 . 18 CASSFTLRLGEGRYEQYF TGTGCCAGCAGCTTTACACTAAGGCTAGGGGAGGGCCGCTACGAGCAGTACTTC
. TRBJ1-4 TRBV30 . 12 CAWSLLGEKLFF TGTGCCTGGAGTCTTCTCGGAGAAAAACTGTTTTTT
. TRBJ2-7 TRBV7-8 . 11 CASSARYEQYF TGTGCCAGCAGCGCCAGGTACGAGCAGTACTTC
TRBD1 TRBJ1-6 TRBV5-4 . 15 CASSTAGQYNSPLHF TGTGCCAGCAGCACGGCGGGACAGTATAATTCACCCCTCCACTTT
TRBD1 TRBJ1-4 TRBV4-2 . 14 CASSQGQGNEKLFF TGTGCCAGCAGCCAGGGACAGGGCAATGAAAAACTGTTTTTT
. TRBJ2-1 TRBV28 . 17 CASSSKTGTQTYNEQFF TGTGCCAGCAGTTCCAAAACCGGGACACAGACCTACAATGAGCAGTTCTTC
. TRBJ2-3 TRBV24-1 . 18 CATSDLRASSGGTDTQYF TGTGCCACCAGTGATTTGAGGGCTAGCTCGGGTGGTACAGATACGCAGTATTTT
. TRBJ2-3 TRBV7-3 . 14 CASSLTGVTDTQYF TGTGCCAGCAGCTTAACGGGTGTCACAGATACGCAGTATTTT
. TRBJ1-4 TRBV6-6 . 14 CASSFSAGNEKLFF TGTGCCAGCAGTTTCTCAGCAGGGAATGAAAAACTGTTTTTT
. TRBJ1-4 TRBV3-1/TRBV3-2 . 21 CASSQGIWTPRSPEADEKLFF TGTGCCAGCAGCCAAGGTATTTGGACACCGAGGTCCCCCGAAGCTGATGAAAAACTGTTTTTT
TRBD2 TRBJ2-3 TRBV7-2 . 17 CASSLHRGLAGSDTQYF TGTGCCAGCAGCTTACATCGGGGACTAGCGGGATCAGATACGCAGTATTTT
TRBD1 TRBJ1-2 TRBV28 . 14 CASLMGDRGYGYTF TGTGCCAGCCTTATGGGGGACAGGGGTTATGGCTACACCTTC
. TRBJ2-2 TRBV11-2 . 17 CASSTAGLKRNTGELFF TGTGCCAGCAGCACAGCTGGGCTTAAGAGGAACACCGGGGAGCTGTTTTTT
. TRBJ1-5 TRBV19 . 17 CASSRRAAVYSNQPQHF TGTGCCAGTAGCCGACGGGCGGCCGTCTATAGCAATCAGCCCCAGCATTTT
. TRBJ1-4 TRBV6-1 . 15 CASSDPGLLNEKLFF TGTGCCAGCAGTGACCCGGGACTTCTTAATGAAAAACTGTTTTTT
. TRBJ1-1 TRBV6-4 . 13 CASSLRRNTEAFF TGTGCCAGCAGTCTCCGGAGGAACACTGAAGCTTTCTTT
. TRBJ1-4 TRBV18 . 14 CASSRGQLNEKLFF TGTGCCAGCTCCCGCGGACAGCTTAATGAAAAACTGTTTTTT
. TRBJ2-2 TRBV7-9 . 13 CASSPSTAGELFF TGTGCCAGCAGCCCTTCTACCGCCGGGGAGCTGTTTTTT
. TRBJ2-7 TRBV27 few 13 CASSLRALYEQYF TGTGCCAGCAGTTTAAGAGCACTCTACGAGCAGTACTTC
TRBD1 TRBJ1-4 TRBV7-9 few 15 CASSPKTGSHEKLFF TGTGCCAGCAGCCCGAAGACAGGGAGTCATGAAAAACTGTTTTTT
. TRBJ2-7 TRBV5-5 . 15 CASSSHVSGPYEQYF TGTGCCAGCAGCTCCCACGTATCTGGTCCCTACGAGCAGTACTTC
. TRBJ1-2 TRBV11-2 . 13 CASSATGLYGYTF TGTGCCAGCAGCGCGACAGGTCTCTATGGCTACACCTTC
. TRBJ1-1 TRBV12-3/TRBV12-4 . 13 CASSHTSPPEAFF TGTGCCAGCAGCCACACCTCCCCACCTGAAGCTTTCTTT